The rows below give T cell receptor beta chains drawn from one sample of a study of blood T cells in healthy people across ages. TCRdb independently ran MiXCR on the 5' RACE reads; one entry per CDR3 protein. The profile shows about 1.5 million distinct CDR3 sequences, 42% of them singletons. The sequenced sample consisted of blood. These receptors originate from a woman aged 18-29 years in good health. Both conserved end residues are part of each CDR3. D genes are given only for firm matches.

CDR3 protein	D gene	V gene	J gene
CATREGGDTDTQYF	TRBD2	TRBV24-1	TRBJ2-3
CASSWGDLISGNTIYF	.	TRBV5-4	TRBJ1-3
CASRGGGGGRLQPQHF	.	TRBV12-3/TRBV12-4	TRBJ1-5
CASSQEAGGPLTDTQYF	TRBD2	TRBV4-1	TRBJ2-3
CASSTVKTSGGYTF	.	TRBV2	TRBJ1-2
CASRGDGRDRVFF	TRBD1	TRBV28	TRBJ1-4
CASRTGLAGLKGVYNEQFF	TRBD2	TRBV6-2/TRBV6-3	TRBJ2-1
CASRDTSGTEAFF	.	TRBV6-5	TRBJ1-1
CASSAGTGSGGYTF	TRBD1	TRBV2	TRBJ1-2
CSATPPYDTQYF	.	TRBV20-1	TRBJ2-3
CASSFGGEIDEQFF	TRBD2	TRBV12-3/TRBV12-4	TRBJ2-1
CASSPGQNTYEQYF	.	TRBV13	TRBJ2-7